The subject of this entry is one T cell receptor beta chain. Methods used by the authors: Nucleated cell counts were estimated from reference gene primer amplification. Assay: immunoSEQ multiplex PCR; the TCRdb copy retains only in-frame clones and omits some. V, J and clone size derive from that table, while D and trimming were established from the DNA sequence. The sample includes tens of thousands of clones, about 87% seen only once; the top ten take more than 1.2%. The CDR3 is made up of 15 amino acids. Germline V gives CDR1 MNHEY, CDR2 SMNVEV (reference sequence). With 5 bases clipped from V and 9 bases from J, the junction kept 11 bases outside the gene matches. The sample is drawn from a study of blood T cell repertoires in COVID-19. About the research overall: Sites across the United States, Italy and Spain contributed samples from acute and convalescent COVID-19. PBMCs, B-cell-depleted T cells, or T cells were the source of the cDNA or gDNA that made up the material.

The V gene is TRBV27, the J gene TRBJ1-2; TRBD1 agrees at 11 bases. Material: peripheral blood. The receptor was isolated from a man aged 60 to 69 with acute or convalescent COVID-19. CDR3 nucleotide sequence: TGTGCCAGCAGTCCAAGGACAGGGGGCCTTTTTAGCTACACCTTC. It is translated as CASSPRTGGLFSYTF.